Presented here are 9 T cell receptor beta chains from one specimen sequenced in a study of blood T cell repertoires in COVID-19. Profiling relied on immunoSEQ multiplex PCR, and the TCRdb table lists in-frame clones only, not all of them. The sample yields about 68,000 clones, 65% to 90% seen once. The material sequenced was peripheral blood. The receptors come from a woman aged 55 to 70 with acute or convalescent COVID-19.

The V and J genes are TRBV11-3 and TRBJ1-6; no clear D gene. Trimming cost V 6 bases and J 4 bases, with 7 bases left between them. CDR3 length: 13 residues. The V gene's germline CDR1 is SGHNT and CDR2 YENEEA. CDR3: CASSEEYNSPLHF. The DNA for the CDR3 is TGTGCCAGCAGTGAGGAGTATAATTCACCCCTCCACTTT.

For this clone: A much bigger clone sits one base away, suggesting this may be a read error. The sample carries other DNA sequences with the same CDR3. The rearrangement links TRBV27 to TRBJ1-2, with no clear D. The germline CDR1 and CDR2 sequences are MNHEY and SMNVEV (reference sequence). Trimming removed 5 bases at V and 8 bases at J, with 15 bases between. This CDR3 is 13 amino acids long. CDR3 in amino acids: CASSLTQNAGYTF. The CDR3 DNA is TGTGCCAGCAGTCTAACTCAAAATGCGGGCTACACCTTC.

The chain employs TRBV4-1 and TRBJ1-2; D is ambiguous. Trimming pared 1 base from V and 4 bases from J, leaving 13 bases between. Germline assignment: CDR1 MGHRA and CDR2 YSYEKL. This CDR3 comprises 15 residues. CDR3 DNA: TGCGCCAGCAGCCAAGGAATGCGGAGCAGCTATGGCTACACCTTC. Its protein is CASSQGMRSSYGYTF.

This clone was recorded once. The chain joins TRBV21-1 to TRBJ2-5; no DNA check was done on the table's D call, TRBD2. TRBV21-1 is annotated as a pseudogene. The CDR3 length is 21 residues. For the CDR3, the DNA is TGTGCCAGCAGCAAAAACATTAGCGGGACAGCAAAATGGAGTATCCAAGAGACCCAGTACTTC. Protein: CASSKNISGTAKWSIQETQYF.

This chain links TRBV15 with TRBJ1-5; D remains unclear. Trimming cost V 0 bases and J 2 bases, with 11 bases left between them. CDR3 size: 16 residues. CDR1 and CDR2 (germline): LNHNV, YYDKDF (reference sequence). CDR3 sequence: CATSRDTSRGNQPQHF. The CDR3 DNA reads TGTGCCACCAGCAGAGATACTTCGAGGGGCAATCAGCCCCAGCATTTT.

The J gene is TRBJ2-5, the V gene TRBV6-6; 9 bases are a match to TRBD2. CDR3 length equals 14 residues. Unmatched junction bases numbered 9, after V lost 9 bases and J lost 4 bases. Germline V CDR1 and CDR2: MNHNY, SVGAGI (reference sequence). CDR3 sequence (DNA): TGTGCCAGTAAACGCGGGGGGGCACGAGAGACCCAGTACTTC. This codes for CASKRGGARETQYF.

For the CDR3, the DNA is TGTGCCAGCAGTCGAACAGGGGCGGAGGATTCACCCCTCCACTTT. Amino acids: CASSRTGAEDSPLHF. The rearrangement joins TRBV5-5 to TRBJ1-6, with TRBD1 matching over 7 bases. The germline gives CDR1 SGHKS, CDR2 YYEKEE (reference sequence). This CDR3 region has 15 residues. The V and J ends lost 5 bases and 8 bases, in that order; junction bases with no gene match: 10. The variable domain in full, completed from reference TRBV5-5 and TRBJ1-6, reads DAGVTQSPTHLIKTRGQQVTLRCSPISGHKSVSWYQQVLGQGPQFIFQYYEKEERGRGNFPDRFSARQFPNYSSELNVNALLLGDSALYLCASSRTGAEDSPLHFGNGTRLTVT.

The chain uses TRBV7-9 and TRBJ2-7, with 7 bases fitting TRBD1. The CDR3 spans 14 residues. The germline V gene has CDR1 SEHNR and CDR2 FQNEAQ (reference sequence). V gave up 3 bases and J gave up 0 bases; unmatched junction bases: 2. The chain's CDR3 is CASSFWDSSYEQYF. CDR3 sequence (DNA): TGTGCCAGCAGCTTTTGGGACAGCTCCTACGAGCAGTACTTC. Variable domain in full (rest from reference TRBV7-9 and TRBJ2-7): DTGVSQNPRHKITKRGQNVTFRCDPISEHNRLYWYRQTLGQGPEFLTYFQNEAQLEKSRLLSDRFSAERPKGSFSTLEIQRTEQGDSAMYLCASSFWDSSYEQYFGPGTRLTVT.

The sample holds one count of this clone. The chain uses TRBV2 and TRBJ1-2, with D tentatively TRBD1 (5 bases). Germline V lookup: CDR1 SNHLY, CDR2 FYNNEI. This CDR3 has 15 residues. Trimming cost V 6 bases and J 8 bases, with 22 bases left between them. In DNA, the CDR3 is TGTGCCAGCAGCCAGCAGGGAGGGGAAGTTCTCGGCTACACCTTC. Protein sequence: CASSQQGGEVLGYTF.